This TCR beta chain was sequenced during a study of blood T cell repertoires in COVID-19. In the original workflow: It was from reference gene primer amplification that nucleated cell counts were estimated. Some clones are missing from TCRdb's copy, which holds only in-frame ones; the method was immunoSEQ multiplex PCR. That table furnishes V, J and clone size, whereas the DNA furnished D and trimming. The table records 250,000 or so clones, more than 80% of them present only once. The V gene's germline CDR1 is KGHSH and CDR2 LQKENI. The CDR3 length is 18 residues. J lost 4 bases, V lost 5 bases, and 13 bases had no gene match.

The TCR sequence derives from a woman in her 30s with acute COVID-19. The sample comprised PBMCs or T cells enriched from blood (not recorded which). V and J are TRBV18 and TRBJ2-3, with 12 nucleotides matching TRBD2. The CDR3 nucleotides read TGTGCCAGCTCAACACTAGCGGGAGGCCCCCATGCCCCAGATACGCAGTATTTT. Its translation: CASSTLAGGPHAPDTQYF.